A single sample is the source of the 11 T cell receptor beta chains below, sequenced in a study of shared clonotypes between healthy human individuals. Selected positively for CCR7 and CD45RO-negative, naive CD8 cells excluded terminally differentiated effector memory CD45RA+ cells. Assay used: immunoSEQ multiplex PCR; TCRdb lists only in-frame clones, some missing. The sample has 660,000 or so clones, 90% to 97% seen once. The sequenced material came from naive CD8+ T cells sorted from blood. All receptors derive from a woman aged 30 to 39 in good health.

This CDR3 is CASSSFEISQGSSYEQYF. The CDR3 coding sequence is TGTGCCAGCAGCTCTTTCGAAATTAGCCAGGGGTCCTCCTACGAGCAGTACTTC. The chain uses TRBV7-2 and TRBJ2-7, with TRBD1 as a possible D gene (6 bases). Trimming shortened V by 4 bases and J by 0 bases, and 22 bases separated the two germline ends. Germline values: CDR1 SGHTA, CDR2 FQGNSA. The CDR3 runs to 18 residues. The full variable domain, rest sourced from reference TRBV7-2 and TRBJ2-7, is GAGVSQSPSNKVTEKGKDVELRCDPISGHTALYWYRQSLGQGLEFLIYFQGNSAPDKSGLPSDRFSAERTGGSVSTLTIQRTQQEDSAVYLCASSSFEISQGSSYEQYFGPGTRLTVT.

This clone was picked up one time. The rearrangement uses TRBV19 and TRBJ2-5; possible D gene TRBD2, 6 bases. CDR3 length: 18 amino acids. Germline CDR1 is LNHDA and CDR2 is SQIVND (reference sequence). V lost 3 bases to trimming and J lost 4 bases, with 24 bases between them. The CDR3, as DNA: TGTGCCAGTAGTATCGATTTTACTTGGAGGGCCAGTCTAGAGACCCAGTACTTC. Its protein is CASSIDFTWRASLETQYF.

The chain combines TRBV5-4 with TRBJ2-1; no clear D gene. The V end lost 3 bases, the J end lost 5 bases, and 15 bases lay between the germline ends. CDR1 is SGHNT, CDR2 YYREEE, per germline (reference sequence). The CDR3 loop spans 15 amino acids. The CDR3 DNA reads TGTGCCAGCAGCTCAGGTCGCGACGGCCACAATGAGCAGTTCTTC. The encoded protein is CASSSGRDGHNEQFF.

V is TRBV29-1 and J is TRBJ1-1; weak D call: TRBD1 (6 bases). The CDR3 consists of 15 residues. The V end lost 3 bases, the J end lost 0 bases, and 14 bases lay between the germline ends. The germline V gene encodes CDR1 SQVTM and CDR2 ANQGSEA. The DNA of the CDR3 is TGCAGCGTTGATTTTCTACAGGGCTTGAACACTGAAGCTTTCTTT. It yields the protein CSVDFLQGLNTEAFF.

The V gene is TRBV5-1, the J gene TRBJ2-3; 8 positions match TRBD1. Germline CDR1 reads SGHRS; CDR2 reads YFSETQ. There are 16 residues in the CDR3. With 1 base clipped from V and 1 base from J, the junction kept 5 bases outside the gene matches. The DNA of the CDR3 is TGCGCCAGCAGCTTGCATGACAGGGGTGGCACAGATACGCAGTATTTT. It specifies CASSLHDRGGTDTQYF.

The genes are TRBV19 and TRBJ2-1; 12 nucleotides line up with TRBD2. The V and J ends lost 4 bases and 0 bases, in that order; junction bases with no gene match: 1. Germline CDR1 reads LNHDA; CDR2 reads SQIVND (reference sequence). This CDR3 has 16 amino acids. CDR3 in amino acids: CASSTTSGSSYNEQFF. The CDR3 region has the DNA TGTGCCAGTAGTACGACTAGCGGGAGCTCCTACAATGAGCAGTTCTTC.

V and J are TRBV27 and TRBJ1-5; TRBD1 matches at 12 bases. The CDR3 is made up of 17 amino acids. The V gene's germline CDR1 is MNHEY and CDR2 SMNVEV (reference sequence). V dropped 5 bases and J dropped 0; count of bases not matched to a gene: 5. The CDR3 spells CASSPGTGGPSNQPQHF. For the CDR3, the DNA is TGTGCCAGCAGTCCCGGGACAGGGGGCCCTAGCAATCAGCCCCAGCATTTT.

This chain uses TRBV28 with TRBJ2-2; 7 bases fit TRBD1. The ends lost 6 bases at V and 1 base at J; junction bases unmatched: 8. CDR3 length: 16 amino acids. Germline values: CDR1 MDHEN, CDR2 SYDVKM. For the CDR3, the DNA is TGTGCCAGCAGGCGACCAGGGGGATTGAACACCGGGGAGCTGTTTTTT. It specifies CASRRPGGLNTGELFF.

This sequence joins TRBV5-4 and TRBJ2-7; no clear D. This CDR3 region has 12 residues. CDR1 is SGHNT and CDR2 is YYREEE in the germline V gene (reference sequence). The ends were cut back, 0 bases at V and 6 bases at J, with 7 bases in the middle. The CDR3 spells CASSLGSLEQYF. The CDR3 DNA follows: TGTGCCAGCAGCTTGGGGAGTCTCGAGCAGTACTTC.

This chain links TRBV19 with TRBJ2-4, with D maybe TRBD1 (5 bases). The ends were cut back, 3 bases at V and 8 bases at J, with 11 bases in the middle. Germline assignment: CDR1 LNHDA and CDR2 SQIVND (reference sequence). This CDR3 is built from 13 residues. This CDR3 is CASSMGHGYIQYF. The DNA for the CDR3 is TGTGCCAGTAGTATGGGGCATGGGTACATTCAGTACTTC.

The chain joins TRBV28 to TRBJ2-5; maybe TRBD2 (5 bases). The germline V gene has CDR1 MDHEN and CDR2 SYDVKM. V was cut by 1 base and J by 0 bases, with 21 bases left in between. CDR3 length: 19 residues. CDR3 coding DNA: TGTGCCAGCAGTTTATTTGAGGTGACGTATTCCGGGGACCAAGAGACCCAGTACTTC. Translated: CASSLFEVTYSGDQETQYF.